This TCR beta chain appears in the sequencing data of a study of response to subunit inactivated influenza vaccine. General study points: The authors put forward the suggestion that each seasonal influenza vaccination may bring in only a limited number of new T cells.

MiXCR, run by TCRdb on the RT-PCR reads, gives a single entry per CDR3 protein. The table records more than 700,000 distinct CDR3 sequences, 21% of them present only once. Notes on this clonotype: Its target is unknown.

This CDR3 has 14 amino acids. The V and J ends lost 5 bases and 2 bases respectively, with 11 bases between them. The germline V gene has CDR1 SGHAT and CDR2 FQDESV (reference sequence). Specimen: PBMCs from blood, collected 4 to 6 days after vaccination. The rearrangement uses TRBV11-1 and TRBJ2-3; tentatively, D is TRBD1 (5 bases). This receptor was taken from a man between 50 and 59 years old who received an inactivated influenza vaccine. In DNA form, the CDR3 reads TGTGCCAGCAGCGCTCCACAGGTCACAGATACGCAGTATTTT. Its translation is CASSAPQVTDTQYF.